The entry that follows covers one T cell receptor (beta chain) sequence. This specimen comes from a study of T cell changes during pregnancy in multiple sclerosis. Generated by immunoSEQ multiplex PCR, the TCRdb table keeps only in-frame clones and is missing some. Of tens of thousands of clones in the sample, 85% to 90% were seen once. Material: CD4+ T cells from peripheral blood mononuclear cells, obtained in the first trimester of pregnancy. The sequence was collected from a female donor with multiple sclerosis, enrolled in a pregnancy study.

The CDR3 sequence: CASGQIGEQFF. The CDR3 bases are TGTGCCAGCGGACAGATTGGTGAGCAGTTCTTC. This chain joins TRBV9 and TRBJ2-1; D may be TRBD1 (6 bases). V dropped 7 bases and J dropped 9 bases, with 11 bases sitting between them. This CDR3 is built from 11 residues. The germline V gene encodes CDR1 SGDLS and CDR2 YYNGEE. The full variable domain, with the rest looked up from reference TRBV9 and TRBJ2-1, is DSGVTQTPKHLITATGQRVTLRCSPRSGDLSVYWYQQSLDQGLQFLIQYYNGEERAKGNILERFSAQQFPDLHSELNLSSLELGDSALYFCASGQIGEQFFGPGTRLTVL.